These 20 T cell receptor beta chains were sequenced from one sample in a study of blood T cell repertoires in COVID-19. The data were produced by immunoSEQ multiplex PCR, yet TCRdb's version contains in-frame clones alone and is incomplete. The table has 65,000 or so clones, about 75% seen once. What was sequenced was PBMCs or T cells enriched from blood (not recorded which). The receptors shown here come from a woman aged 55 to 70 who had been exposed to COVID-19.

This clone was seen once. The CDR3 nucleotides are TGTGCCAGCAGCTTAGGGGGGACAGGAGATTCACCCCTCCACTTT. Its translation: CASSLGGTGDSPLHF. The rearrangement joins TRBV7-2 to TRBJ1-6; 8 nucleotides align to TRBD1. The CDR3 has 15 amino acids. V lost 1 base, J lost 8 bases, and 4 bases stayed unmatched. From germline, CDR1 is SGHTA and CDR2 FQGNSA.

The rearrangement uses TRBV18 and TRBJ1-4, with D uncertain. CDR3 length: 14 amino acids. Germline V gene data show CDR1 as KGHSH and CDR2 as LQKENI. The V end lost 0 bases, the J end lost 5 bases, and 7 bases lay between the germline ends. Here the CDR3 DNA reads TGTGCCAGCTCACCACCCGGGGAGAATGAAAAACTGTTTTTT. As protein: CASSPPGENEKLFF.

This chain connects TRBV9 to TRBJ2-3; TRBD2 matches at 8 bases. Germline CDR1 reads SGDLS; CDR2 reads YYNGEE. The CDR3 totals 15 residues. Unmatched junction bases numbered 3, after V lost 0 bases and J lost 3 bases. CDR3 loop: CASSVGASGTDTQYF. DNA for the CDR3: TGTGCCAGCAGCGTAGGGGCTAGCGGGACAGATACGCAGTATTTT.

The chain employs TRBV19 and TRBJ2-7; the match to TRBD1 covers 9 bases. Germline CDR1 is LNHDA and CDR2 is SQIVND (reference sequence). The trim removed 6 bases at V and 6 bases at J, leaving 6 bases unmatched. The CDR3 is 13 residues long. This chain's CDR3 is CASRNRGRSEQYF. DNA of the CDR3: TGTGCCAGTAGGAACAGGGGGCGAAGCGAGCAGTACTTC.

The CDR3 nucleotides are TGTGCCAGCAGTTTCGGCAGGACAGGGACGTACGAGCAGTACTTC. It specifies CASSFGRTGTYEQYF. The chain is built from TRBV28 and TRBJ2-7, with 8 bases identical to TRBD1. This CDR3 is built from 15 residues. V was clipped by 3 bases and J by 4 bases; unmatched bases: 8. Germline CDR1 reads MDHEN; CDR2 reads SYDVKM.

The chain joins TRBV28 to TRBJ2-7, with D unresolved. The germline CDR1 and CDR2 sequences are MDHEN and SYDVKM. V was trimmed by 2 bases and J by 7 bases, leaving 9 bases between them. The CDR3 length is 12 residues. The CDR3 DNA reads as TGTGCCAGCAGTTTACCCGCAGGTGAGCAGTACTTC. This translates into CASSLPAGEQYF.

V gene TRBV4-1 combines with J gene TRBJ2-5; perhaps TRBD2 as D (6 bases). Per the germline V gene, CDR1 is MGHRA and CDR2 is YSYEKL. V was pared by 2 bases and J by 4 bases, with 8 bases between. The CDR3 totals 13 residues. CDR3 sequence reads: CASSQWRGETQYF. CDR3 coding DNA: TGCGCCAGCAGCCAATGGCGGGGAGAGACCCAGTACTTC.

The chain links TRBV18 to TRBJ2-7, with 8 bases identical to TRBD1. Unmatched junction bases numbered 8, after V lost 3 bases and J lost 4 bases. The CDR3 covers 15 residues. Germline-derived CDR1 and CDR2 are KGHSH and LQKENI. CDR3 nucleotides: TGTGCCAGCTCACCTAGTGGGACAGGATGGTACGAGCAGTACTTC. Translated, it gives CASSPSGTGWYEQYF.

The chain recombines TRBV29-1 with TRBJ1-4; 7 nucleotides agree with TRBD1. The trim removed 6 bases at V and 8 bases at J, leaving 6 bases unmatched. Germline CDR1 is SQVTM and CDR2 is ANQGSEA. This CDR3 has 12 amino acids. The CDR3 coding sequence is TGCAGCGTCAGGGGGGATCGGGAAAAACTGTTTTTT. Its protein is CSVRGDREKLFF.

This clone was seen a few times. V and J are TRBV19 and TRBJ2-2; D is ambiguous. The CDR3 has 16 residues. V was shortened by 5 bases and J by 4 bases, with 17 bases between the two germline ends. The V gene's germline CDR1 is LNHDA and CDR2 SQIVND (reference sequence). CDR3 bases: TGTGCCAGTAGTCCAACACCCGTCACCAGCACCGGGGAGCTGTTTTTT. Translated, it gives CASSPTPVTSTGELFF. The entire variable domain, with the rest obtained from reference TRBV19 and TRBJ2-2, is as follows: DGGITQSPKYLFRKEGQNVTLSCEQNLNHDAMYWYRQDPGQGLRLIYYSQIVNDFQKGDIAEGYSVSREKKESFPLTVTSAQKNPTAFYLCASSPTPVTSTGELFFGEGSRLTVL.

The V call is TRBV30, the J call TRBJ1-3, with unresolved D. The CDR3 spans 15 residues. Germline lookup yields CDR1 GTSNPN and CDR2 SVGIG (reference sequence). The V gene lost 2 bases and the J gene lost 0 bases, with 11 bases spanning the gap. In DNA, the CDR3 is TGTGCCTGGAGTCCCCCGCTGAGCTCTGGAAACACCATATATTTT. It specifies CAWSPPLSSGNTIYF.

The chain employs TRBV29-1 and TRBJ2-5; 11 bases map to TRBD1. The CDR3 spans 18 residues. CDR1 and CDR2 from the germline V gene are SQVTM and ANQGSEA. The V segment lost 6 bases and the J segment 1 base; nucleotides outside the gene matches: 16. DNA of the CDR3: TGCAGCGTCCCCAAGGGTAGGGGACAGGGGGGTGGCCAAGAGACCCAGTACTTC. Encoded protein: CSVPKGRGQGGGQETQYF.

J is TRBJ2-1 and V is TRBV7-2, with 11 bases identical to TRBD1. The CDR3 is 16 residues long. With 0 bases clipped from V and 7 bases from J, the junction kept 5 bases outside the gene matches. Germline lookup yields CDR1 SGHTA and CDR2 FQGNSA. The CDR3 DNA follows: TGTGCCAGCAGCTTAGCGGCGGGACAGGGGGTGAATGAGCAGTTCTTC. Translated: CASSLAAGQGVNEQFF.

This sequence joins TRBV11-2 and TRBJ2-7, with D perhaps matching TRBD1 (5 bases). The germline V gene encodes CDR1 SGHAT and CDR2 FQNNGV. Trimming cost V 1 base and J 3 bases, with 13 bases left between them. This CDR3 is 15 amino acids long. CDR3: CASSLASQGGYEQYF. DNA of the CDR3: TGTGCCAGCAGCTTAGCCAGCCAGGGTGGCTACGAGCAGTACTTC.

The table lists this clone with a few counts. The DNA of the CDR3 is TGTGCCAGCAGCCAAGCTCGGGGGACTAGTCCCGGCATTCAGTACTTC. Translated, it gives CASSQARGTSPGIQYF. This chain uses TRBV4-2 with TRBJ2-4; 8 positions match TRBD2. V lost 1 base to trimming and J lost 9 bases; unmatched junction nucleotides: 11. The CDR3 runs 16 residues. Germline CDR1 is LGHNA and CDR2 is YNFKEQ.

The rearrangement links TRBV5-1 to TRBJ1-5; no reliable D call. Germline V lookup: CDR1 SGHRS, CDR2 YFSETQ. Trimming shortened V by 0 bases and J by 0 bases, and 7 bases separated the two germline ends. There are 15 residues in the CDR3. CDR3 in DNA: TGCGCCAGCAGCTTGGGAGGTTATAGCAATCAGCCCCAGCATTTT. Encoded protein: CASSLGGYSNQPQHF.

The chain uses TRBV6-2 or TRBV6-3 and TRBJ1-5; D possibly corresponds to TRBD1 (6 bases). Trimming removed 5 bases from V and 3 bases from J, with 11 bases in between. The length of the CDR3 is 14 residues. Germline loops: CDR1 MNHEY, CDR2 SVGEGT. The CDR3 loop is CASSRRQVNQPQHF. The CDR3 DNA reads as TGTGCCAGCAGTCGGAGACAGGTCAATCAGCCCCAGCATTTT.

The chain employs TRBV9 and TRBJ2-7; 7 nucleotides match TRBD1. The CDR3 sequence is 14 residues long. CDR1 is SGDLS and CDR2 is YYNGEE in the germline V gene. V dropped 4 bases and J dropped 3; count of bases not matched to a gene: 7. CDR3 sequence reads: CASSTRTGSYEQYF. DNA for the CDR3: TGTGCCAGCAGCACTCGGACAGGTAGCTACGAGCAGTACTTC. Supplemented by reference TRBV9 and TRBJ2-7, the full variable domain reads DSGVTQTPKHLITATGQRVTLRCSPRSGDLSVYWYQQSLDQGLQFLIQYYNGEERAKGNILERFSAQQFPDLHSELNLSSLELGDSALYFCASSTRTGSYEQYFGPGTRLTVT.

The chain is built from TRBV6-1 and TRBJ1-2; D may be TRBD1 (5 bases). In germline, CDR1 is MNHNS, CDR2 SASEGT. The CDR3 length is 15 residues. Trimming stripped 3 bases from V and 5 bases from J, with 16 bases between. The CDR3 loop is CASSDGSRGGYGYTF. The CDR3, as DNA: TGTGCCAGCAGTGATGGGTCTAGGGGTGGATATGGCTACACCTTC.

The chain links TRBV15 to TRBJ2-7, with D possibly TRBD2 on 6 matching bases. The CDR3 extends over 11 amino acids. In germline, CDR1 is LNHNV, CDR2 YYDKDF (reference sequence). V was shortened by 8 bases and J by 6 bases, with 11 bases between the two germline ends. CDR3 loop: CATGETSEQYF. The CDR3 bases are TGTGCCACCGGGGAGACTAGCGAGCAGTACTTC.